The T cell receptor (beta chain) described here comes from a study of T cells expressing NK-cell markers (dated by TCRdb to the early 2020s). In the study overall: In sorted CD3+CD56+NKG2C+, CD3+CD56+NKG2C- and CD3+CD56-NKG2C+ T-cell subsets from roughly 8 donors, TCR beta-chain repertoires were profiled. Of the eight sequenced donors, seven were found to be HCMV-seropositive and one was found to be HCMV-seronegative. All eight donors whose samples were sequenced were randomly selected healthy volunteers, three of them men and five women. Illumina HiSeq 2000/2500, MiSeq or NextSeq was used to sequence libraries as 2 x 150 bp reads. Overall results and qualifications from the work: In roughly six donors, the dominant CD3+CD56+NKG2C+ clonotypes were among the top 10 CD8+ clonotypes and accounted for about 1.0-7.0% of CD8+ T cells. Those dominant clonotypes were again the most abundant among CD3+CD56-NKG2C+ cells in a handful of donors, at roughly 25-65%. Whether the expanded NKG2C-expressing T cell clones were specific for HCMV antigens remained unclear.

In the case of this clonotype: Its antigen target is currently unknown.

Sequencing took place on an Illumina HiSeq 2000. TCR beta cDNA libraries were prepared using 5'RACE template switching, which introduced a universal primer site and unique molecular identifiers. cDNA synthesis was primed from the TCR beta constant segment and was followed by two successive PCR amplification steps. Under the source paper's analysis protocol: MIGEC was used to demultiplex reads and group reads by UMI, and MiTCR was used to assemble and quantify clonotypes. To exclude erroneous sequences, any TCR cDNA sequence not supported by at least two reads was discarded. Downstream repertoire analysis used the tcR package, and clonotypes were matched across fractions by CDR3 nucleotide sequence plus V segment. VDJmatch was used to annotate antigen specificity against VDJdb, with one amino acid substitution in CDR3 permitted. Reads reprocessed by TCRdb are summarized as one entry per CDR3 protein sequence, and DNA is absent. These V and J calls derive from TCRdb rather than the authors' analysis. This specimen's table enumerates some 190,000 distinct CDR3 sequences. The ten most abundant clones make up around 20% of the sample.

The germline V gene encodes CDR1 LGHNT and CDR2 FRNRAP. From its cysteine to its phenylalanine, the CDR3 spans 14 amino acids. There is no recorded DNA. HCMV-specific IgG was detected in serum with a commercial ELISA kit to determine HCMV serostatus. Peripheral blood mononuclear cells were isolated from blood by Ficoll density gradient centrifugation. The clonotype originates from a man aged 18 to 69 in good health. Sequencing was done on a sample of blood T cells: a sorted CD56 or NKG2C T cell subset, CD4+ or CD8+ T cells, or bulk PBMC T cells (not recorded which). The rearranged segments are TRBV12-5 and TRBJ2-1; there is no DNA to check the TCRdb D call of TRBD1. The CDR3 protein sequence reads: CASGLGGMDNEQFF.